These 17 T cell receptor beta chains were sequenced from one sample in a study of technical replicates of blood from several donors. The method was immunoSEQ multiplex PCR; TCRdb's version includes in-frame clones alone and lacks a portion of them. The table lists around 14,000 clones, approximately 88% of them singletons. Sequenced material: PBMCs. The source of these receptors is a human donor in good health.

The chain carries TRBV19 and TRBJ2-6; D is undetermined. Looked up from germline, CDR1 is LNHDA and CDR2 is SQIVND (reference sequence). This CDR3 has 16 residues. The V gene lost 5 bases and the J gene lost 0 bases, with 11 bases spanning the gap. The CDR3 DNA follows: TGTGCCAGTAGTTTTGGCAGAAGCTCTGGGGCCAACGTCCTGACTTTC. Its translation is CASSFGRSSGANVLTF.

The chain combines TRBV9 with TRBJ2-7, with TRBD2 identical over 9 bases. V lost 0 bases and J lost 4; bases outside the gene matches: 8. The CDR3 is 16 residues long. Looked up from germline, CDR1 is SGDLS and CDR2 is YYNGEE. The CDR3 nucleotides are TGTGCCAGCAGCGTAGCCGCTAGCGGGACCCTTTACGAGCAGTACTTC. It codes for CASSVAASGTLYEQYF.

The chain combines TRBV5-5 with TRBJ2-7, with 7 bases that match TRBD2. Germline V gives CDR1 SGHKS, CDR2 YYEKEE (reference sequence). The CDR3 loop spans 15 amino acids. The V gene end was trimmed by 0 bases and the J gene end by 5 bases; junction bases not matched to a gene: 8. The CDR3 here is CASSLDVGGPHEQYF. The CDR3 DNA is TGTGCCAGCAGCTTGGACGTGGGAGGGCCCCACGAGCAGTACTTC.

The chain has TRBV28 and TRBJ2-1, with 14 bases aligning to TRBD2. V lost 7 bases and J lost 8; bases outside the gene matches: 4. Germline CDR1 is MDHEN and CDR2 is SYDVKM. The length of the CDR3 is 14 residues. The CDR3 is CASIGTSGSYEQFF. CDR3 in DNA: TGTGCCAGCATTGGGACTAGCGGGAGTTATGAGCAGTTCTTC. The variable domain in full, completed from reference TRBV28 and TRBJ2-1, reads DVKVTQSSRYLVKRTGEKVFLECVQDMDHENMFWYRQDPGLGLRLIYFSYDVKMKEKGDIPEGYSVSREKKERFSLILESASTNQTSMYLCASIGTSGSYEQFFGPGTRLTVL.

The chain has TRBV15 and TRBJ2-5, with TRBD1 matching 10 bases. This CDR3 has 16 residues. The ends lost 1 base at V and 4 bases at J; junction bases unmatched: 6. Germline CDR1 LNHNV, CDR2 YYDKDF (reference sequence). CDR3 coding DNA: TGTGCCACCAGCAGAGGGGACAGGGGAGGACGAGAGACCCAGTACTTC. This translates into CATSRGDRGGRETQYF.

The chain carries TRBV11-1 and TRBJ1-1, with 8 positions matching TRBD1. The germline V gene has CDR1 SGHAT and CDR2 FQDESV (reference sequence). V lost 1 base to trimming and J lost 5 bases; unmatched junction nucleotides: 9. CDR3 length equals 16 residues. This CDR3 is CASSLGARGHWTEAFF. The CDR3 bases are TGTGCCAGCAGCTTAGGCGCCAGGGGGCATTGGACTGAAGCTTTCTTT.

This clone was detected once. The chain is built from TRBV28 and TRBJ2-2, with 9 nucleotides matching TRBD2. Germline CDR1 reads MDHEN; CDR2 reads SYDVKM. After removal of 2 bases from V and 1 base from J, the junction contained 5 bases not matched to a gene. The CDR3 spans 17 residues. The chain's CDR3 is CASSLPSSGVNTGELFF. The CDR3 region has the DNA TGTGCCAGCAGTTTACCCTCTAGCGGGGTGAACACCGGGGAGCTGTTTTTT.

The V gene is TRBV6-1, the J gene TRBJ2-1; TRBD2 aligns across 10 bases. J gave up 8 bases and V 3 bases, and 7 bases lay outside the gene matches. This CDR3 has 15 residues. CDR1 MNHNS and CDR2 SASEGT come from the germline V gene. CDR3 DNA: TGTGCCAGCAGTGAGACCTCTAGCGGGAGCTATGAGCAGTTCTTC. Translation gives CASSETSSGSYEQFF.

The chain uses TRBV6-1 and TRBJ1-1; no reliable D call. V lost 3 bases to trimming and J lost 2 bases, with 7 bases between them. The germline V gene encodes CDR1 MNHNS and CDR2 SASEGT. The CDR3 spans 13 residues. The CDR3 DNA follows: TGTGCCAGCAGTGACCCGACTAACACTGAAGCTTTCTTT. Protein sequence: CASSDPTNTEAFF.

The CDR3: CASSPVAGTSGELFF. The DNA of the CDR3 is TGTGCCAGCTCACCAGTAGCGGGGACTTCCGGGGAGCTGTTTTTT. V and J are TRBV18 and TRBJ2-2; TRBD2 aligns across 8 bases. Trimming cost V 2 bases and J 6 bases; bases outside gene matches: 5. The CDR3 length is 15 residues. Germline CDR1 KGHSH, CDR2 LQKENI.

The gene calls are TRBV27 and TRBJ2-7; 13 bases are shared with TRBD2. The CDR3 consists of 16 residues. Germline CDR1 is MNHEY and CDR2 is SMNVEV (reference sequence). V shed 6 bases and J 4 bases; nucleotides not matched to a gene: 9. For the CDR3, the DNA is TGTGCCAGCAGATCCACCGGGACTAGCGGGAAGTACGAGCAGTACTTC. The encoded protein is CASRSTGTSGKYEQYF.

This clone was found a few times. The chain combines TRBV7-9 with TRBJ1-1; 8 bases align to TRBD1. The CDR3 length is 14 residues. Germline-derived CDR1 and CDR2 are SEHNR and FQNEAQ (reference sequence). V was pared by 5 bases and J by 7 bases, with 9 bases of the junction left unmatched. The CDR3 spells CASSPQGAFGEAFF. The DNA for the CDR3 is TGTGCCAGCAGCCCTCAGGGGGCTTTTGGTGAAGCTTTCTTT.

In this sample, this clone turned up a few times. V is TRBV5-1 and J is TRBJ2-3; TRBD2 might be the D (5 bases). Trimming took 0 bases from V and 5 from J, leaving 16 bases between them. There are 16 residues in the CDR3. The germline V gene has CDR1 SGHRS and CDR2 YFSETQ. CDR3 coding DNA: TGCGCCAGCAGCTTGGCATCGACGGGAAGTCAAGATACGCAGTATTTT. Its translation: CASSLASTGSQDTQYF.

CDR3: CASSFWDKKFYEQYF. The CDR3, as DNA: TGTGCCAGCAGCTTTTGGGACAAAAAATTCTACGAGCAGTACTTC. This chain joins TRBV5-5 and TRBJ2-7; D possibly corresponds to TRBD1 (6 bases). CDR1 and CDR2 (germline): SGHKS, YYEKEE (reference sequence). Trimming removed 2 bases from V and 3 bases from J, with 15 bases in between. The CDR3 runs 15 residues. The whole variable domain, filled in from reference TRBV5-5 and TRBJ2-7, reads DAGVTQSPTHLIKTRGQQVTLRCSPISGHKSVSWYQQVLGQGPQFIFQYYEKEERGRGNFPDRFSARQFPNYSSELNVNALLLGDSALYLCASSFWDKKFYEQYFGPGTRLTVT.

This chain joins TRBV30 and TRBJ2-3; D uncertain. From germline, CDR1 is GTSNPN and CDR2 SVGIG (reference sequence). The V gene lost 0 bases and the J gene lost 5 bases, with 6 bases spanning the gap. The CDR3 extends over 12 amino acids. CDR3 loop: CAWSVRRDTQYF. The CDR3 nucleotides are TGTGCCTGGAGTGTACGTAGAGATACGCAGTATTTT.

This clone showed up just a few times. The rearrangement uses TRBV6-1 and TRBJ1-5; a weak D match, TRBD1 (5 bases). Trimming took off 7 bases at V and 1 base at J, with 14 bases between the two ends. The germline gives CDR1 MNHNS, CDR2 SASEGT. CDR3 size: 15 residues. CDR3 sequence (DNA): TGTGCCAGCACGGCCCAGGGTTGGAGCAATCAGCCCCAGCATTTT. It is translated as CASTAQGWSNQPQHF.

This clone was seen a few times. The chain uses TRBV27 and TRBJ2-3, with TRBD1 matching over 9 bases. V was clipped by 3 bases and J by 2 bases; unmatched bases: 6. The CDR3 sequence is 16 residues long. The germline CDR1 and CDR2 sequences are MNHEY and SMNVEV (reference sequence). The chain's CDR3 is CASSFGQGPSTDTQYF. In DNA, the CDR3 is TGTGCCAGCAGTTTCGGACAGGGGCCCTCCACAGATACGCAGTATTTT.